The 30 T cell receptor beta chains below come from one sample, sequenced in a study of sequential checkpoint blockade in melanoma (dated by TCRdb to between 2017 and 2020). Library generation was performed with the immunoSEQ multiplex PCR assay. The table comes from immuneACCESS by way of TCRdb, which keeps in-frame sequences with V and J called. Part of the clones is missing from these tables; in studies checked, under half for an unresolved V gene and the rest for unknown reasons. The sample data list around 30,000 clones, and 82% of these were observed just once. The ten largest clones represent 15% to 20% of the sample. The intended sense of this specimen's treatment or condition label: randomized to nivolumab then ipilimumab (arm A) or the reverse (arm B). Sample: CD8+ T cells sorted from blood (inferred from file names), taken from a patient given nivolumab and ipilimumab in sequence. The origin of the receptors is a human donor with melanoma.

This rearrangement joins TRBV19 to TRBJ2-7; 10 bases are a match to TRBD1. CDR1 and CDR2 (germline): LNHDA, SQIVND (reference sequence). V shed 0 bases and J 4 bases; nucleotides not matched to a gene: 6. There are 16 residues in the CDR3. The CDR3: CASSIDGEGQGYEQYF. The CDR3 DNA reads TGTGCCAGTAGTATAGATGGAGAGGGACAGGGGTACGAGCAGTACTTC.

V gene TRBV5-6 combines with J gene TRBJ1-6; weak D call: TRBD1 (6 bases). Per the germline V gene, CDR1 is SGHDT and CDR2 is YYEEEE. Trimming pared 5 bases from V and 9 bases from J, leaving 12 bases between. This CDR3 region has 13 residues. CDR3 bases: TGTGCCAGCAGACCCGCGGGGGCTTCACCCCTCCACTTT. Protein: CASRPAGASPLHF.

The rearrangement links TRBV13 to TRBJ1-2; D unclear. The germline gives CDR1 PRHDT, CDR2 FYEKMQ (reference sequence). V shed 7 bases and J shed 8 bases, with 20 bases lying between them. CDR3 size: 14 residues. CDR3 loop: CASTLVGLFSGYTF. The CDR3 DNA reads TGTGCCAGCACCCTCGTGGGCCTGTTTTCGGGCTACACCTTC.

This chain connects TRBV11-2 to TRBJ1-2, with TRBD1 matching over 9 bases. The germline V gene has CDR1 SGHAT and CDR2 FQNNGV. The junction had 16 bases not matched to a gene; V was cut back by 5 bases and J by 6 bases. The length of the CDR3 is 17 residues. For the CDR3, the DNA is TGTGCCAGCAGCCTTTCGACAGGGGGGCTTGTTGATCATGGCTACACCTTC. Translation: CASSLSTGGLVDHGYTF.

This clone was observed once. This chain uses TRBV9 with TRBJ1-2, with a possible D match to TRBD1 (6 bases). The germline V gene has CDR1 SGDLS and CDR2 YYNGEE. This CDR3 has 14 amino acids. V was trimmed by 3 bases and J by 3 bases, leaving 12 bases between them. CDR3: CASSGKQGYYGYTF. CDR3 bases: TGTGCCAGCAGCGGGAAACAGGGTTACTATGGCTACACCTTC.

The CDR3, as DNA: TGTGCCAGTGACGTCCTCGGAGAGGGCAATCAGCCCCAGCATTTT. Translated: CASDVLGEGNQPQHF. This chain connects TRBV19 to TRBJ1-5; no reliable D call. CDR3 length equals 15 residues. V was shortened by 8 bases and J by 2 bases, with 16 bases between the two germline ends. Looked up from germline, CDR1 is LNHDA and CDR2 is SQIVND (reference sequence).

This chain joins TRBV19 and TRBJ2-7, with D perhaps TRBD2 (5 bases). Germline V gene lookup returns CDR1 LNHDA and CDR2 SQIVND (reference sequence). The CDR3 has 12 residues. The V end was cut by 5 bases, the J end by 3 bases, with 8 bases between. CDR3 sequence reads: CASSPGLYEQYF. CDR3 DNA sequence: TGTGCCAGTAGTCCAGGACTCTACGAGCAGTACTTC.

This chain joins TRBV30 and TRBJ2-7; tentatively, D is TRBD1 (6 bases). Germline loops: CDR1 GTSNPN, CDR2 SVGIG (reference sequence). V lost 2 bases and J lost 4, with 9 bases in between. The CDR3 sequence is 12 residues long. CDR3 nucleotides: TGTGCCTGGAGTCCAGGACAGTACGAGCAGTACTTC. This translates into CAWSPGQYEQYF.

V usage is TRBV2 and J usage is TRBJ2-7; 13 bases are shared with TRBD2. The trim removed 7 bases at V and 2 bases at J, leaving 5 bases unmatched. Germline CDR1 and CDR2: SNHLY and FYNNEI. This CDR3 is 15 amino acids long. CDR3 sequence reads: CASIMTSGGPYEQYF. The CDR3 DNA reads TGTGCCAGCATTATGACTAGCGGGGGGCCCTACGAGCAGTACTTC. Together with reference TRBV2 and TRBJ2-7, the CDR3 gives the full variable domain: EPEVTQTPSHQVTQMGQEVILRCVPISNHLYFYWYRQILGQKVEFLVSFYNNEISEKSEIFDDQFSVERPDGSNFTLKIRSTKLEDSAMYFCASIMTSGGPYEQYFGPGTRLTVT.

The chain employs TRBV6-1 and TRBJ2-7, with 7 bases identical to TRBD1. Trimming took 4 bases from V and 4 from J; bases not matched to a gene: 7. Germline V gene sequence: CDR1 MNHNS, CDR2 SASEGT. The CDR3 is 14 residues long. The CDR3 loop reads CASSARGSSYEQYF. The CDR3 DNA sequence: TGTGCCAGCAGTGCCAGGGGGTCCTCATACGAGCAGTACTTC.

The chain has TRBV5-6 and TRBJ2-5; 9 nucleotides line up with TRBD2. This CDR3 comprises 15 residues. Per germline, CDR1 SGHDT and CDR2 YYEEEE. Trimming at V came to 2 bases and at J to 3 bases, leaving 5 bases not matched to a gene. CDR3 in DNA: TGTGCCAGCAGCTTTGGAGCGGGGGGCAAAGAGACCCAGTACTTC. Protein: CASSFGAGGKETQYF. The full variable domain, rest sourced from reference TRBV5-6 and TRBJ2-5, is DAGVTQSPTHLIKTRGQQVTLRCSPKSGHDTVSWYQQALGQGPQFIFQYYEEEERQRGNFPDRFSGHQFPNYSSELNVNALLLGDSALYLCASSFGAGGKETQYFGPGTRLLVL.

This clone appeared a few times. The rearrangement links TRBV6-5 to TRBJ1-1; D gene ambiguous. The CDR3 is made up of 13 amino acids. V lost 2 bases and J lost 1, with 5 bases in between. The germline V gene encodes CDR1 MNHEY and CDR2 SVGAGI. CDR3 DNA: TGTGCCAGCAGTTACGGCACGAACACTGAAGCTTTCTTT. This encodes CASSYGTNTEAFF.

V is TRBV4-3 and J is TRBJ2-2, with 8 bases aligning to TRBD1. Germline V gene sequence: CDR1 LGHNA, CDR2 YSLEER. Trimming cost V 6 bases and J 5 bases; bases outside gene matches: 11. The CDR3 loop spans 16 amino acids. Here the CDR3 reads CASRNTDRVLTGELFF. The CDR3 region has the DNA TGCGCCAGCAGGAACACGGACAGGGTTCTGACCGGGGAGCTGTTTTTT.

The chain is built from TRBV5-6 and TRBJ2-7, with D unclear. CDR3 length: 12 residues. The germline V gene encodes CDR1 SGHDT and CDR2 YYEEEE. V lost 1 base and J lost 1, with 3 bases in between. CDR3 in DNA: TGTGCCAGCAGCTTGTCTTCCTACGAGCAGTACTTC. Translated, it gives CASSLSSYEQYF. Full variable domain (rest looked up from reference TRBV5-6 and TRBJ2-7): DAGVTQSPTHLIKTRGQQVTLRCSPKSGHDTVSWYQQALGQGPQFIFQYYEEEERQRGNFPDRFSGHQFPNYSSELNVNALLLGDSALYLCASSLSSYEQYFGPGTRLTVT.

The chain has TRBV27 and TRBJ2-1; perhaps TRBD2 as D (6 bases). V lost 6 bases to trimming and J lost 3 bases, with 15 bases between them. This CDR3 is 15 amino acids long. Germline V gene sequence: CDR1 MNHEY, CDR2 SMNVEV (reference sequence). In nucleotides, the CDR3 is TGTGCCAGCAGCTACATCGGGAGTCTCTACAATGAGCAGTTCTTC. Its translation: CASSYIGSLYNEQFF.

In this sample, this clone turned up once. CDR3 in DNA: TGTGCCAGCAGCTACTCAAACACCGGGGAGCTGTTTTTT. This codes for CASSYSNTGELFF. The J gene is TRBJ2-2, the V gene TRBV9; D is ambiguous. CDR1 and CDR2 (germline): SGDLS, YYNGEE. The CDR3 spans 13 residues. Trimming cost V 4 bases and J 2 bases, with 6 bases left between them. Together with reference TRBV9 and TRBJ2-2, the CDR3 gives the full variable domain: DSGVTQTPKHLITATGQRVTLRCSPRSGDLSVYWYQQSLDQGLQFLIQYYNGEERAKGNILERFSAQQFPDLHSELNLSSLELGDSALYFCASSYSNTGELFFGEGSRLTVL.

By frequency in the sample, this clone is medium-sized (0.01 to 0.1%). The chain combines TRBV5-4 with TRBJ1-1; no clear D gene. CDR1 and CDR2 from the germline V gene are SGHNT and YYREEE (reference sequence). Deletions cut 2 bases from V and 1 base from J, with 6 bases between. There are 13 residues in the CDR3. The chain's CDR3 is CASSFEPNTEAFF. CDR3 DNA sequence: TGTGCCAGCAGCTTTGAGCCGAACACTGAAGCTTTCTTT. Drawing the rest from reference TRBV5-4 and TRBJ1-1, the complete variable domain is ETGVTQSPTHLIKTRGQQVTLRCSSQSGHNTVSWYQQALGQGPQFIFQYYREEENGRGNFPPRFSGLQFPNYSSELNVNALELDDSALYLCASSFEPNTEAFFGQGTRLTVV.

The chain links TRBV30 to TRBJ1-1; D may be TRBD1 (6 bases). The CDR3 is made up of 14 amino acids. Germline values: CDR1 GTSNPN, CDR2 SVGIG (reference sequence). Trimming shortened V by 2 bases and J by 1 base, and 11 bases separated the two germline ends. CDR3 bases: TGTGCCTGGAGTTTGGACAGCTCGAACACTGAAGCTTTCTTT. This gives the protein CAWSLDSSNTEAFF.

V gene TRBV27 combines with J gene TRBJ2-7; 8 bases fit TRBD2. Germline V gene sequence: CDR1 MNHEY, CDR2 SMNVEV (reference sequence). The CDR3 has 17 residues. V was pared by 3 bases and J by 0 bases, with 10 bases of the junction left unmatched. The CDR3 sequence: CASSFQPSGGTSYEQYF. The CDR3 bases are TGTGCCAGCAGTTTCCAGCCAAGCGGGGGCACCTCCTACGAGCAGTACTTC.

The rearrangement joins TRBV5-6 to TRBJ2-1; 7 bases map to TRBD2. In germline, CDR1 is SGHDT, CDR2 YYEEEE. The CDR3 spans 15 residues. The ends lost 2 bases at V and 2 bases at J; junction bases unmatched: 4. DNA for the CDR3: TGTGCCAGCAGCTTTGGGGAGGGCCCCTACAATGAGCAGTTCTTC. This encodes CASSFGEGPYNEQFF.

The chain is built from TRBV7-2 and TRBJ1-2; 7 nucleotides agree with TRBD1. CDR3 length: 14 residues. Germline V CDR1 and CDR2: SGHTA, FQGNSA. Unmatched junction bases numbered 6, after V lost 5 bases and J lost 3 bases. CDR3: CASSTGDSYYGYTF. DNA of the CDR3: TGTGCCAGCAGCACAGGGGACAGCTACTATGGCTACACCTTC.

The J gene is TRBJ1-5, the V gene TRBV19; 7 bases line up with TRBD1. The CDR3 has 13 residues. Unmatched junction bases numbered 3, after V lost 7 bases and J lost 3 bases. Germline CDR1 LNHDA, CDR2 SQIVND (reference sequence). CDR3 amino acids: CASNDRVNQPQHF. CDR3 DNA: TGTGCCAGTAATGACAGGGTCAATCAGCCCCAGCATTTT.

The V and J genes are TRBV11-2 and TRBJ2-1, with D unresolved. Germline V gives CDR1 SGHAT, CDR2 FQNNGV. V lost 7 bases and J lost 4, with 14 bases in between. The CDR3 totals 14 residues. The CDR3 DNA follows: TGTGCCAGCAACCTTATAGGAGAGTACAATGAGCAGTTCTTC. Translated: CASNLIGEYNEQFF.

The chain recombines TRBV14 with TRBJ1-2; no definite D call. This CDR3 has 14 amino acids. V lost 4 bases and J lost 4, with 13 bases in between. The V gene's germline CDR1 is SGHDN and CDR2 FVKESK. The CDR3 bases are TGTGCCAGCAGCCTGTACCCCCACATCTATGGCTACACCTTC. Protein product: CASSLYPHIYGYTF.

J is TRBJ1-1 and V is TRBV6-5, with D perhaps matching TRBD1 (6 bases). The CDR3 is 15 residues long. Germline CDR1 reads MNHEY; CDR2 reads SVGAGI. V shed 6 bases and J shed 0 bases, with 14 bases lying between them. CDR3 region: CASSGQPLMNTEAFF. The CDR3 coding sequence is TGTGCCAGCAGCGGACAGCCGCTAATGAACACTGAAGCTTTCTTT.

The chain is built from TRBV19 and TRBJ1-2; D gene uncertain. This CDR3 has 15 residues. Germline V gene sequence: CDR1 LNHDA, CDR2 SQIVND (reference sequence). V lost 4 bases to trimming and J lost 5 bases, with 17 bases between them. The CDR3 coding sequence is TGTGCCAGTAGTAAGTCAGCGGGGAATTGGTATGGCTACACCTTC. Encoded protein: CASSKSAGNWYGYTF.

The chain combines TRBV19 with TRBJ1-1; D remains ambiguous. V shed 0 bases and J shed 5 bases, with 7 bases lying between them. The CDR3 has 13 residues. CDR1 is LNHDA and CDR2 is SQIVND in the germline V gene (reference sequence). The CDR3 region has the DNA TGTGCCAGTAGTATAGATCGGGAAACTGAAGCTTTCTTT. Translation gives CASSIDRETEAFF.

V and J are TRBV7-8 and TRBJ2-3; 7 bases fit TRBD2. J lost 3 bases, V lost 5 bases, and 5 bases had no gene match. CDR3 length: 14 residues. Germline CDR1 SGHVS, CDR2 FQNEAQ. The CDR3 sequence is CASSRLGGTDTQYF. In DNA form, the CDR3 reads TGTGCCAGCAGCCGGCTGGGGGGGACAGATACGCAGTATTTT.

V gene TRBV5-1 combines with J gene TRBJ2-7, with D possibly TRBD1 on 6 matching bases. The germline V gene encodes CDR1 SGHRS and CDR2 YFSETQ. V shed 4 bases and J shed 4 bases, with 15 bases lying between them. The CDR3 has 14 residues. The chain's CDR3 is CASSVVGANYEQYF. The CDR3 DNA reads as TGCGCCAGCAGCGTTGTGGGGGCTAATTACGAGCAGTACTTC.

The chain uses TRBV27 and TRBJ2-3; tentative D call: TRBD1 (5 bases). CDR1 is MNHEY, CDR2 SMNVEV, per germline (reference sequence). The CDR3 length is 15 residues. Trimming pared 5 bases from V and 2 bases from J, leaving 14 bases between. CDR3 in DNA: TGTGCCAGCAGTACCAGGGTCCTCCTCACAGATACGCAGTATTTT. Residues: CASSTRVLLTDTQYF.